Shown below are 23 T cell receptor beta chains from a single sample sequenced in a study of T cell responses to AZD1222 COVID-19 vaccine. The repertoire was sequenced with immunoSEQ multiplex PCR; TCRdb's copy has only in-frame clones and lacks some. The profile shows over 130,000 clones, roughly 90% of them singletons. The source material was peripheral blood, sampled 28 days after the second AZD1222 dose. These receptors all stem from an adult who received the AZD1222 COVID-19 vaccine.

The V call is TRBV19, the J call TRBJ1-2; D is unclear. Germline loops: CDR1 LNHDA, CDR2 SQIVND (reference sequence). This CDR3 spans 13 amino acids. Trimming pared 8 bases from V and 8 bases from J, leaving 18 bases between. The CDR3 is CASSSGERVGYTF. The DNA of the CDR3 is TGTGCCAGTTCCTCTGGAGAAAGGGTCGGCTACACCTTC. Full variable domain (outside the CDR3, taken from reference TRBV19 and TRBJ1-2): DGGITQSPKYLFRKEGQNVTLSCEQNLNHDAMYWYRQDPGQGLRLIYYSQIVNDFQKGDIAEGYSVSREKKESFPLTVTSAQKNPTAFYLCASSSGERVGYTFGSGTRLTVV.

J is TRBJ1-2 and V is TRBV24-1; a possible D gene is TRBD1 (6 bases). The CDR3 totals 14 residues. From germline, CDR1 is KGHDR and CDR2 SFDVKD. V lost 3 bases to trimming and J lost 3 bases, with 10 bases between them. In nucleotides, the CDR3 is TGTGCCACCAGTGATCTGGACAGCTACTATGGCTACACCTTC. Amino acid sequence: CATSDLDSYYGYTF.

This clone was recorded only once. The rearrangement uses TRBV4-2 and TRBJ1-1; D is undetermined. The CDR3 has 14 residues. The germline V gene encodes CDR1 LGHNA and CDR2 YNFKEQ. The ends were cut back, 4 bases at V and 5 bases at J, with 14 bases in the middle. CDR3 nucleotides: TGTGCCAGCAGCCCCGGACGCCCTCCTACTGAAGCTTTCTTT. This sequence encodes CASSPGRPPTEAFF.

This rearrangement joins TRBV14 to TRBJ2-3; D may be TRBD2 (5 bases). This CDR3 region has 16 residues. Germline V CDR1 and CDR2: SGHDN, FVKESK. V was trimmed by 4 bases and J by 0 bases, leaving 14 bases between them. This chain's CDR3 is CASSRRLPTSTDTQYF. CDR3 DNA sequence: TGTGCCAGCAGCCGACGACTACCAACTAGCACAGATACGCAGTATTTT.

The chain carries TRBV7-9 and TRBJ1-2; TRBD1 is a possible D gene (5 bases). With 5 bases removed from V and 2 bases from J, the gap between germline ends came to 15 bases. The CDR3 runs to 15 residues. Germline V gene data show CDR1 as SEHNR and CDR2 as FQNEAQ (reference sequence). This CDR3 reads CASSALQGSNYGYTF. CDR3 nucleotide sequence: TGTGCCAGCAGCGCGCTTCAGGGATCAAACTATGGCTACACCTTC.

The chain is built from TRBV27 and TRBJ1-6, with TRBD1 matching over 7 bases. CDR3 length: 15 residues. Germline-derived CDR1 and CDR2 are MNHEY and SMNVEV (reference sequence). V was pared by 3 bases and J by 6 bases, with 5 bases of the junction left unmatched. The CDR3 coding sequence is TGTGCCAGCAGTTTGACAGGGACAAGTAATTCACCCCTCCACTTT. The encoded protein is CASSLTGTSNSPLHF.

The gene calls are TRBV7-9 and TRBJ1-1, with TRBD1 identical over 7 bases. The CDR3 loop spans 14 amino acids. The J segment lost 6 bases and the V segment lost 1 base, leaving 5 bases of the junction unmatched. CDR1 and CDR2 (germline): SEHNR, FQNEAQ (reference sequence). CDR3 DNA sequence: TGTGCCAGCAGCTTAGTGGGGCAGGGGGCTGAAGCTTTCTTT. Amino acid sequence: CASSLVGQGAEAFF.

CDR3 amino acids: CASSLGKETQYF. The CDR3 DNA follows: TGCGCCAGCAGCTTGGGTAAAGAGACCCAGTACTTC. This chain joins TRBV5-1 and TRBJ2-5; D gene uncertain. This CDR3 is built from 12 residues. Germline-derived CDR1 and CDR2 are SGHRS and YFSETQ. V was pared by 0 bases and J by 3 bases, with 3 bases between.

V gene TRBV30 combines with J gene TRBJ2-1, with a weak D call TRBD2 (5 bases). The V end was cut by 5 bases, the J end by 2 bases, with 16 bases between. Germline V gene data show CDR1 as GTSNPN and CDR2 as SVGIG (reference sequence). This CDR3 is built from 15 residues. CDR3 nucleotides: TGTGCCTGGCGACCCATAGCGTTTCCCTACAATGAGCAGTTCTTC. Residues: CAWRPIAFPYNEQFF.

The V gene is TRBV4-1, the J gene TRBJ2-5; 9 bases line up with TRBD1. This CDR3 contains 15 residues. Losses at the gene ends were 4 bases for V and 4 bases for J; bases not matched to a gene: 7. Germline V lookup: CDR1 MGHRA, CDR2 YSYEKL. CDR3 nucleotide sequence: TGCGCCAGCAGCCCAACCGGGACAGGGCGAGAGACCCAGTACTTC. Its translation is CASSPTGTGRETQYF.

The J gene is TRBJ1-2, the V gene TRBV3-1 (or the pseudogene TRBV3-2); a weak D match, TRBD1 (6 bases). Germline V gene lookup returns CDR1 LGHDT and CDR2 YNNKEL (reference sequence). V was cut by 8 bases and J by 5 bases, with 12 bases left in between. The CDR3 runs 12 residues. CDR3 in DNA: TGTGCCAGCGGGGAAGGACAGTATGGCTACACCTTC. This translates into CASGEGQYGYTF.

The chain uses TRBV11-2 and TRBJ1-1, with 7 bases lining up with TRBD1. The CDR3 length is 15 residues. From germline, CDR1 is SGHAT and CDR2 FQNNGV. V gave up 3 bases and J gave up 5 bases; unmatched junction bases: 9. CDR3 in amino acids: CASSLRGQVGTEAFF. The CDR3 bases are TGTGCCAGCAGCTTGAGGGGGCAGGTTGGGACTGAAGCTTTCTTT.

This clone was seen only once. This chain joins TRBV19 and TRBJ1-1; D is undetermined. Trimming removed 1 base at V and 4 bases at J, with 10 bases between. CDR3 length equals 14 residues. Germline V gene lookup returns CDR1 LNHDA and CDR2 SQIVND (reference sequence). In DNA form, the CDR3 reads TGTGCCAGTAGTATAGGACGGGCAGCCACTGAAGCTTTCTTT. Protein product: CASSIGRAATEAFF.

J is TRBJ2-5 and V is TRBV29-1; no clear D. CDR3 size: 10 residues. V lost 6 bases, J lost 5 bases, and 7 bases lay in between. The germline gives CDR1 SQVTM, CDR2 ANQGSEA. CDR3 residues: CSVVSETQYF. The CDR3 DNA is TGCAGCGTGGTCTCGGAGACCCAGTACTTC.

In regard to this clone: This sample includes further DNA sequences coding for the same CDR3. V gene TRBV2 combines with J gene TRBJ1-1; D is uncertain. V gave up 1 base and J gave up 3 bases, with 0 bases separating them. This CDR3 is built from 11 residues. Germline assignment: CDR1 SNHLY and CDR2 FYNNEI. The CDR3, as DNA: TGTGCCAGCAGTGAAGACACTGAAGCTTTCTTT. Translation: CASSEDTEAFF.

The chain couples TRBV15 to TRBJ2-1; 8 positions agree with TRBD1. The germline V gene has CDR1 LNHNV and CDR2 YYDKDF (reference sequence). The J segment lost 2 bases and the V segment lost 0 bases, leaving 0 bases of the junction unmatched. The CDR3 is made up of 15 amino acids. The CDR3 loop is CATSREQGAYNEQFF. The CDR3 DNA reads as TGTGCCACCAGCAGAGAACAGGGGGCCTACAATGAGCAGTTCTTC.

The gene calls are TRBV19 and TRBJ1-5; D may be TRBD1 (5 bases). CDR1 LNHDA and CDR2 SQIVND come from the germline V gene (reference sequence). V dropped 6 bases and J dropped 0 bases, with 15 bases sitting between them. This CDR3 is 16 amino acids long. CDR3 residues: CASRLAATVSNQPQHF. Here the CDR3 DNA reads TGTGCCAGTAGGCTTGCGGCGACAGTTAGCAATCAGCCCCAGCATTTT. Combining the CDR3 with reference TRBV19 and TRBJ1-5 gives the whole variable domain DGGITQSPKYLFRKEGQNVTLSCEQNLNHDAMYWYRQDPGQGLRLIYYSQIVNDFQKGDIAEGYSVSREKKESFPLTVTSAQKNPTAFYLCASRLAATVSNQPQHFGDGTRLSIL.

V usage is TRBV12-3 or TRBV12-4 and J usage is TRBJ1-1; D is undetermined. This CDR3 is 11 amino acids long. V dropped 2 bases and J dropped 3 bases, with 1 base sitting between them. This chain's CDR3 is CASSLHTEAFF. The CDR3 DNA is TGTGCCAGCAGTTTACACACTGAAGCTTTCTTT.

The chain has TRBV28 and TRBJ1-3; no clear D gene. V was cut by 7 bases and J by 3 bases, with 16 bases left in between. This CDR3 comprises 15 residues. CDR1 is MDHEN, CDR2 SYDVKM, per germline. The CDR3 sequence is CASTAVGVDGNTIYF. Here the CDR3 DNA reads TGTGCCAGCACCGCGGTCGGGGTGGATGGAAACACCATATATTTT.

The chain joins TRBV3-1 (or the pseudogene TRBV3-2) to TRBJ2-1, with D possibly matching TRBD2 (5 bases). With 5 bases removed from V and 7 bases from J, the gap between germline ends came to 12 bases. The CDR3 spans 13 residues. The germline V gene encodes CDR1 LGHDT and CDR2 YNNKEL (reference sequence). CDR3 region: CASSSDTGNEQFF. The CDR3 DNA follows: TGTGCCAGCAGCTCAGACACGGGGAATGAGCAGTTCTTC.

V is TRBV18 and J is TRBJ2-7, with 8 bases fitting TRBD2. CDR3 size: 16 residues. V lost 3 bases to trimming and J lost 0 bases; unmatched junction nucleotides: 7. CDR1 and CDR2 from the germline V gene are KGHSH and LQKENI. The CDR3 loop is CASSPLTSGSSYEQYF. The DNA for the CDR3 is TGTGCCAGCTCACCCCTAACTAGCGGAAGCTCCTACGAGCAGTACTTC.

This clone was picked up a small number of times. The chain has TRBV6-5 and TRBJ1-2, with 8 bases that match TRBD1. V lost 2 bases, J lost 6 bases, and 11 bases stayed unmatched. This CDR3 has 16 residues. The germline gives CDR1 MNHEY, CDR2 SVGAGI. The CDR3 DNA follows: TGTGCCAGCAGTTACAACCAGGACAGGGAGGTCAATGGCTACACCTTC. Translating it yields CASSYNQDREVNGYTF.

The rearrangement links TRBV29-1 to TRBJ1-1; no definite D call. The CDR3 extends over 16 amino acids. V gave up 7 bases and J gave up 2 bases, with 23 bases separating them. Germline CDR1 is SQVTM and CDR2 is ANQGSEA. The DNA for the CDR3 is TGCAGCGCATTGGAGGGTGTTGGGCATCTCAACACTGAAGCTTTCTTT. Its translation is CSALEGVGHLNTEAFF.